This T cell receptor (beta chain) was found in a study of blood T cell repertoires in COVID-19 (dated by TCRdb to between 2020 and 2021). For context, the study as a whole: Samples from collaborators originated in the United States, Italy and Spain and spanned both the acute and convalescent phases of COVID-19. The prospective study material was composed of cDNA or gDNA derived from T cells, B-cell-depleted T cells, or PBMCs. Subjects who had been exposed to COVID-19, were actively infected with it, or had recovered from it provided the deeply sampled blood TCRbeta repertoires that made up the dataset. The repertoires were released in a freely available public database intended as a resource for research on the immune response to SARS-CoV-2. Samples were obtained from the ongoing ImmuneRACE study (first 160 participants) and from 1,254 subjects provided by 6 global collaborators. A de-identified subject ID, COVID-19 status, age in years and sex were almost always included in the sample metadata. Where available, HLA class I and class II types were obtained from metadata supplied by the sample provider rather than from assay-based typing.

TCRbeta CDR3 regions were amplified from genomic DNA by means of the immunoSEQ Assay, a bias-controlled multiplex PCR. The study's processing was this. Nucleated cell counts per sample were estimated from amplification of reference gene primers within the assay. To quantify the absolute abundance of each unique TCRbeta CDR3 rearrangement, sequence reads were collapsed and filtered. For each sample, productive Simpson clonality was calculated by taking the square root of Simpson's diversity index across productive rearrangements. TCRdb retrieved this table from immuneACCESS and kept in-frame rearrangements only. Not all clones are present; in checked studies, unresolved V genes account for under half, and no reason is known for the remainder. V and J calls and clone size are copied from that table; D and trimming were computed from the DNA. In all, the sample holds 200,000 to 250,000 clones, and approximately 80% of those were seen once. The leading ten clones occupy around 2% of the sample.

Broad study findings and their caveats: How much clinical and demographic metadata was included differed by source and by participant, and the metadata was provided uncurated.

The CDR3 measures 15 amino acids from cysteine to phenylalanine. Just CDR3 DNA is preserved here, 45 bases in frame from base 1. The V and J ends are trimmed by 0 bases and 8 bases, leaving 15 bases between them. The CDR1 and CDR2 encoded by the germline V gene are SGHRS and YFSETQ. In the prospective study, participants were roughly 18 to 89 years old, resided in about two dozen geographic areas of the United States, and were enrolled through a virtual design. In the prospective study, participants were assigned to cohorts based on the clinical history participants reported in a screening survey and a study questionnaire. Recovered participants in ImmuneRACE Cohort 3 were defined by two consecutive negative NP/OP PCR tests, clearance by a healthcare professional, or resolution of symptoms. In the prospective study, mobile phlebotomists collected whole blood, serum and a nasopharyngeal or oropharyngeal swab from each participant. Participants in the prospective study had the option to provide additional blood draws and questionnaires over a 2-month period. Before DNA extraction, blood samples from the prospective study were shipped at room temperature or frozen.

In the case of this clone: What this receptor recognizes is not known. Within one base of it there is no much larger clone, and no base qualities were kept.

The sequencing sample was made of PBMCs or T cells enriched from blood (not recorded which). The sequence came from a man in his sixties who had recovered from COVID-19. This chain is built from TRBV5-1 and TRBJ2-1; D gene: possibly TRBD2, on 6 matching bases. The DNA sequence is TGCGCCAGCAGCTTGGGAGGAGGGGCCGGTTATGAGCAGTTCTTC. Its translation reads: CASSLGGGAGYEQFF.